This TCR beta chain derives from a study of blood T cell repertoires in COVID-19 (dated by TCRdb to 2020 to 2022). Turning to the overall study: Samples from collaborators originated in the United States, Italy and Spain and spanned both the acute and convalescent phases of COVID-19. The material from the prospective study consisted of cDNA or gDNA derived from T cells, B-cell-depleted T cells, or PBMCs. Deeply sampled blood TCRbeta repertoires from subjects exposed to, actively infected with, or recovered from COVID-19 were included in the dataset. The repertoires were made available in a free public database intended to serve as a resource for research on the immune response to SARS-CoV-2. Samples came from the ongoing ImmuneRACE study (first 160 participants) plus 1,254 subjects from 6 global collaborators. Sample metadata almost always included a de-identified subject ID, COVID-19 status, age in years and sex. HLA class I and class II types, where available, came from metadata supplied by the sample provider rather than from assay-based typing. What the authors observed across the whole study: The amount of clinical and demographic metadata varied by source and participant and was provided uncurated.

V is cut by 0 bases and J by 1 base, and the space between the germline ends is 11 bases. Its CDR3 holds 15 amino acids, cysteine through phenylalanine. CDR3 DNA is the only sequence kept; it has 45 bases, read in frame from the first base. Based on the germline V gene (reference sequence), the CDR1 and CDR2 sequences are SGHNT and YYREEE. Remarks on this clone: Its specific antigen is unknown. Base qualities are not at hand, and no much larger clone is one base apart.

One collaborating source in Seattle enrolled patients during active infection and followed them longitudinally through the course of disease. Collaborating institutions collected whole blood in K2EDTA tubes following their own protocols. For TCRbeta analysis, collaborator samples were shipped as frozen whole blood, as isolated PBMCs, or as DNA extracted from either sample type. TCRbeta CDR3 regions were amplified from genomic DNA using the immunoSEQ Assay, a bias-controlled multiplex PCR. Per the source publication's procedure: The number of nucleated cells in each sample was estimated by amplification of reference gene primers within the assay. Sequence reads were collapsed and filtered to measure the absolute abundance of every unique TCRbeta CDR3 rearrangement. For each sample, productive Simpson clonality was calculated as the square root of Simpson's diversity index across productive rearrangements. This immuneACCESS table, as held by TCRdb, lists in-frame sequences with V and J called but not all clones. Of the missing ones, under half trace to an unresolved V gene in checked studies; the others have no known cause. The V and J calls and clone size come from that table; D and trimming were worked out from the DNA. The sample has 70,000 to 100,000 clones on record, about 90% of them singletons. The ten largest clones add up to 2.7% of the sample.

The clonotype originates from a man aged 45-65 years with COVID-19, enrolled during active disease. Source material: peripheral blood. Recombination connected TRBV5-4 to TRBJ2-7, with no reliable assignment of the D segment. The CDR3 protein: CASSLGQFQSYEQYF. The nucleotides read TGTGCCAGCAGCTTGGGGCAGTTCCAATCCTACGAGCAGTACTTC.